Sequencing of this TCR beta chain was carried out in a study of OX40 agonist ivuxolimab in advanced cancers. Study-level information: The dose-escalation cohort had hepatocellular carcinoma, melanoma, renal cell or head and neck cancer. Notes on the study in general: With doses of 0.1 to 3.0 mg/kg, CD4+ and CD8+ blood T cells had undergone clonal expansion by week 6. Which antigen the expanded peripheral T cells recognized is unknown. Expanded clones were, on average, more numerous in CD8+ T cells than in CD4+.

The CDR3 contains 14 residues. V gave up 3 bases and J gave up 3 bases, with 11 bases separating them. The germline CDR1 and CDR2 sequences are SGDLS and YYNGEE. Generated by immunoSEQ multiplex PCR, the TCRdb table keeps only in-frame clones and is missing some. The repertoire has about 120,000 clones, about 94% of them found once; the top ten carry roughly 0.15%. Concerning this clone: Antigen unknown.

The source material was CD4+ or CD8+ T cells sorted from blood, sampled in a trial of the OX40 agonist ivuxolimab. The source of this sequence is an adult with an advanced solid tumor such as melanoma, head and neck, liver or kidney cancer. This rearrangement joins TRBV9 to TRBJ2-3; TRBD2 might be the D (5 bases). The CDR3 here is CASSDGVRTDTQYF. CDR3 DNA sequence: TGTGCCAGCAGCGACGGGGTCAGGACAGATACGCAGTATTTT.